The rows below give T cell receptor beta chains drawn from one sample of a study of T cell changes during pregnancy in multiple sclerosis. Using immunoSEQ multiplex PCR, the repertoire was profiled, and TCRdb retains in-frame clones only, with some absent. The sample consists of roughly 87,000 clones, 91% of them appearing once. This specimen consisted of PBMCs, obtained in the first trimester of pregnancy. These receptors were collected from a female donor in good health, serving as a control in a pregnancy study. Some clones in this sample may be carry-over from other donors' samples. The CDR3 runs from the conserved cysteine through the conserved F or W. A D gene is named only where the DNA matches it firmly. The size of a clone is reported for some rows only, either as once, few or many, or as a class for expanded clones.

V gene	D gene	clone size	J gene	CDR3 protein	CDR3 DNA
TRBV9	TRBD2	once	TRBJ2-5	CASSGGSSGETQYF	TGTGCCAGCAGCGGTGGGTCTAGCGGAGAGACCCAGTACTTC
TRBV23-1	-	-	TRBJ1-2	CASISGAPSSYGYTF	TGCGCCAGCATCTCAGGGGCTCCGTCTAGCTATGGCTACACCTTC
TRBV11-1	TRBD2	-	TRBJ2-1	CASSHPQGRRGGNEQFF	TGTGCCAGCAGCCACCCCCAGGGCCGGCGGGGGGGCAATGAGCAGTTCTTC
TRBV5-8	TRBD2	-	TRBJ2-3	CASSLIGGRAPGF	TGTGCCAGCAGCTTGATTGGCGGGAGGGCTCCAGGTTTT
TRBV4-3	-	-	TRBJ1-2	CASSQDREGYGYTF	TGCGCCAGCAGCCAAGACAGGGAGGGCTATGGCTACACCTTC
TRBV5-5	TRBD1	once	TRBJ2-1	CASSLPTGDGGEQFF	TGTGCCAGCAGCTTGCCGACAGGGGATGGGGGTGAGCAGTTCTTC
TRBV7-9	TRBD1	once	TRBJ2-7	CASSQGQVTYEQYF	TGTGCCAGCAGCCAGGGACAGGTTACCTACGAGCAGTACTTC
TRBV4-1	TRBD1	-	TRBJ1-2	CASNPGTGGRKGYTF	TGCGCCAGCAACCCCGGGACAGGGGGCCGGAAAGGCTACACCTTC
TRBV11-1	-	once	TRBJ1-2	CASSSVRANYGYTF	TGTGCCAGCAGCTCCGTGAGGGCTAACTATGGCTACACCTTC
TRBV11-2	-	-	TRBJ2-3	CASKISGTRTDTQYF	TGTGCCAGCAAAATATCCGGGACAAGAACAGATACGCAGTATTTT
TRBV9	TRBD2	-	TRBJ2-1	CASSGTSNNEQFF	TGTGCCAGTTCCGGGACTAGTAACAATGAGCAGTTCTTC
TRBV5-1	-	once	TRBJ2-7	CASSLDAGSYEQYF	TGCGCCAGCAGCTTGGACGCGGGCAGCTACGAGCAGTACTTC
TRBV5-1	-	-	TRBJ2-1	CASSLGAFNEQFF	TGCGCCAGCAGCTTGGGGGCCTTCAATGAGCAGTTCTTC
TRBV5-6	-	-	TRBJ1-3	CASSFQGGGNTIYF	TGTGCCAGCAGCTTCCAAGGAGGTGGAAACACCATATATTTT
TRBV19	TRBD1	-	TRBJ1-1	CASRASGQGNTEAFF	TGTGCCAGTAGGGCTTCGGGACAGGGGAACACTGAAGCTTTCTTT
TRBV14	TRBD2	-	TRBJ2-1	CASSQGLLAGGRNEQFF	TGTGCCAGCAGCCAAGGACTTCTCGCGGGAGGGAGGAATGAGCAGTTCTTC
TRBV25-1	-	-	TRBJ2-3	CASSYDFDTQYF	TGTGCCAGCTCATACGACTTCGATACGCAGTATTTT
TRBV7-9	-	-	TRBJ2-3	CASSLAPGGTDTQYF	TGTGCCAGCAGCTTAGCCCCCGGGGGCACAGATACGCAGTATTTT
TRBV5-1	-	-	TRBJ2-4	CASSSSLDFDIQYF	TGCGCCAGCAGCTCGTCGCTCGACTTTGACATTCAGTACTTC
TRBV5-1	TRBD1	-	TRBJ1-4	CASSSGQGYNEKLFF	TGCGCCAGCAGCTCGGGACAGGGGTATAATGAAAAACTGTTTTTT
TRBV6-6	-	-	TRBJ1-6	CASSSTAYNSPLHF	TGTGCCAGCAGTTCCACAGCTTATAATTCACCCCTCCACTTT
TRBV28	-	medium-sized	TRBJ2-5	CASSLTGLETQYF	TGTGCCAGCAGTCTAACAGGGTTAGAGACCCAGTACTTC
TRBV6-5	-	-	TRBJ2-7	CASSSGQRYEQYF	TGTGCCAGCAGTTCTGGACAGCGCTACGAGCAGTACTTC
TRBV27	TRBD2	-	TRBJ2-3	CASSLRAGGPTDTQYF	TGTGCCAGCAGTTTACGAGCGGGGGGTCCCACAGATACGCAGTATTTT
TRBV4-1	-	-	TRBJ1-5	CASSQESAGYQPQHF	TGCGCCAGCAGCCAAGAATCGGCAGGGTATCAGCCCCAGCATTTT
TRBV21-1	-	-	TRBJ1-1	CASSLRGGVGIGAFF	-
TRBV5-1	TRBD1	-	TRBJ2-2	CASTPSGGTGELFF	TGCGCCAGTACCCCCTCAGGGGGAACCGGGGAGCTGTTTTTT
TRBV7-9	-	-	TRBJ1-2	CASSLGGGPNYGYTF	TGTGCCAGCAGCTTAGGGGGGGGACCTAACTATGGCTACACCTTC
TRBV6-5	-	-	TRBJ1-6	CATARGYNSPLHF	TGTGCCACAGCGAGAGGCTATAATTCACCCCTCCACTTT
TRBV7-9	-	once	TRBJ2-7	CATRPGVGYEQYF	TGTGCCACCCGTCCGGGGGTGGGCTACGAGCAGTACTTC
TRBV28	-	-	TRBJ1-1	CASSLSGNAFF	TGTGCCAGCAGTTTATCAGGGAATGCTTTCTTT
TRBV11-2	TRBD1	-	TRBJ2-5	CASSQQLDRVVGETQYF	TGTGCCAGCAGCCAACAACTGGACAGGGTAGTAGGGGAGACCCAGTACTTC
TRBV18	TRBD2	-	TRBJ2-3	CASSPRLAGTTDTQYF	TGTGCCAGCTCACCCCGACTAGCGGGCACCACAGATACGCAGTATTTT
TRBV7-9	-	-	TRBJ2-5	CASSLSSQETQYF	TGTGCCAGCAGCTTAAGTAGCCAAGAGACCCAGTACTTC
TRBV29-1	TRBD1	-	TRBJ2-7	CSVQAGQGKYEQYF	TGCAGCGTCCAAGCGGGACAGGGTAAATACGAGCAGTACTTC
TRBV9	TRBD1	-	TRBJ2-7	CASSVDAGTVGNYEQYF	TGTGCCAGCAGCGTAGATGCAGGGACAGTTGGGAACTACGAGCAGTACTTC
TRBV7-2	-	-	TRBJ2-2	CASSLRRARTGELFF	TGTGCCAGCAGCTTACGGAGGGCAAGAACCGGGGAGCTGTTTTTT
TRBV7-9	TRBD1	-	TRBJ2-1	CASSPRDSQTFYNEQFF	TGTGCCAGCAGCCCTCGGGACAGTCAGACGTTCTACAATGAGCAGTTCTTC
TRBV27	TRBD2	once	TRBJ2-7	CASSSLVAGLYEQYF	TGTGCCAGCAGTTCCCTCGTAGCGGGGCTCTACGAGCAGTACTTC
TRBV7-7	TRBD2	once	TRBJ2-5	CASSLAGGEETQYF	TGTGCTAGCAGCTTAGCCGGGGGGGAGGAGACCCAGTACTTC
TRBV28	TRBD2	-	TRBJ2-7	CASSGPGTSGRYEQYF	TGTGCCAGCAGCGGTCCCGGGACTAGCGGGAGGTACGAGCAGTACTTC
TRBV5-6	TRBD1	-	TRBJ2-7	CASRGAGTGSYEQYF	TGTGCCAGCAGGGGGGCCGGGACAGGGTCCTACGAGCAGTACTTC
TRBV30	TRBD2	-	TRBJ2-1	CAWSHLAGQVNEQFF	TGTGCCTGGAGTCACCTAGCGGGTCAGGTCAATGAGCAGTTCTTC
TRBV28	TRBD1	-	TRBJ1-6	CASRPIDRVYAPLHF	TGTGCCAGCAGACCGATAGACAGGGTGTATGCACCCCTCCACTTT
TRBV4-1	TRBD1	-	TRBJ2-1	CASSRSQGRNDEQFF	TGCGCCAGCAGCCGCTCACAGGGGCGCAACGATGAGCAGTTCTTC